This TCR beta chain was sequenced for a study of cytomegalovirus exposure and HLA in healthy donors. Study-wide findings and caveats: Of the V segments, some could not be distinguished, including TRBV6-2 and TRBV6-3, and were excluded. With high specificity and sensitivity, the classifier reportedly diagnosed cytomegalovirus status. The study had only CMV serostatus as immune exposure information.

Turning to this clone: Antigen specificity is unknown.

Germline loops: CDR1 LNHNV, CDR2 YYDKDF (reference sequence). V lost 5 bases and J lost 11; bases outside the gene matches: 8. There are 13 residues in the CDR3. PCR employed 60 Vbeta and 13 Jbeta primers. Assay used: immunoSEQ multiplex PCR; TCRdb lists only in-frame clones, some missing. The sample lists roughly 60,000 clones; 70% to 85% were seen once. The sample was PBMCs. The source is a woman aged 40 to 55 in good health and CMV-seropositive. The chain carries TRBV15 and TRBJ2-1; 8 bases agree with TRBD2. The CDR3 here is CATSVRGGGQQFF. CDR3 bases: TGTGCCACCAGCGTTCGGGGGGGCGGTCAGCAGTTCTTC.